The present entry profiles one T cell receptor beta chain with its context. This sample was included in a study of T cells expressing NK-cell markers. Study context: Obtained from sorted CD3+CD56+NKG2C+, CD3+CD56+NKG2C- and CD3+CD56-NKG2C+ T cells were the TCR beta repertoires.

Germline V gene data show CDR1 as SEHNR and CDR2 as FQNEAQ (reference sequence). The CDR3 sequence is 14 residues long. From the 5' RACE reads, TCRdb lists one entry per CDR3 protein and no DNA. The record lists approximately 550,000 distinct CDR3 sequences, of which the ten most abundant hold approximately 3.6%. Source material: blood T cells: a sorted CD56 or NKG2C T cell subset, CD4+ or CD8+ T cells, or bulk PBMC T cells (not recorded which). V usage is TRBV7-9 and J usage is TRBJ2-5. This sequence originates from a man aged 18 to 35 in good health. This CDR3 is CASSLVEVGETQYF. The full variable domain, with the rest looked up from reference TRBV7-9 and TRBJ2-5, is DTGVSQNPRHKITKRGQNVTFRCDPISEHNRLYWYRQTLGQGPEFLTYFQNEAQLEKSRLLSDRFSAERPKGSFSTLEIQRTEQGDSAMYLCASSLVEVGETQYFGPGTRLLVL.